This T cell receptor (beta chain) was found in a study of post-analysis software for immune sequencing data. Study-wide results and caveats: Patients used about 5 TRBV segments, including TRBV5-6, TRBV5-1 and TRBV20-1, more often than controls.

Concerning this clonotype itself: The antigen remains unidentified.

Germline-derived CDR1 and CDR2 are SGHRS and YFSETQ. This CDR3 region has 13 residues. The V end was cut by 2 bases, the J end by 4 bases, with 10 bases between. Unique molecular identifiers were built into the TCR beta cDNA libraries. TCRdb used MiXCR to reprocess the PCR reads, holding one entry per CDR3 protein. The repertoire holds about 160,000 distinct CDR3 sequences, about 36% seen once, with 28% in the top ten. The sequence was collected from a girl under 18 with multiple sclerosis. The specimen comprised blood, sampled after autologous hematopoietic stem cell transplantation. The V gene is TRBV5-1, the J gene TRBJ2-7, with a tentative D call TRBD2 (5 bases). The CDR3 reads CASSFSGEYEQYF. Here the CDR3 DNA reads TGCGCCAGCAGCTTCAGTGGGGAGTACGAGCAGTACTTC.